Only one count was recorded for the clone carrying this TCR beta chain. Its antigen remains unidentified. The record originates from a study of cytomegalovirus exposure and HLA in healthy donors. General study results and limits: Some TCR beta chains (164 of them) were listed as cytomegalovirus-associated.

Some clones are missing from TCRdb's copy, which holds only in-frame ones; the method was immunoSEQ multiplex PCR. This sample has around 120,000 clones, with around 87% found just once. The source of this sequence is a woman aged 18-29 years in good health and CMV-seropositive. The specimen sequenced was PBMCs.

The DNA for the CDR3 is TGTGCCAGCAGCCCTACTAGCGGGCCTCACAATGAGCAGTTCTTC. It encodes CASSPTSGPHNEQFF. The rearrangement links TRBV7-6 to TRBJ2-1; 9 nucleotides agree with TRBD2. CDR1 SGHVS and CDR2 FNYEAQ come from the germline V gene. V lost 5 bases and J lost 5; bases outside the gene matches: 7. The CDR3 runs to 15 residues.